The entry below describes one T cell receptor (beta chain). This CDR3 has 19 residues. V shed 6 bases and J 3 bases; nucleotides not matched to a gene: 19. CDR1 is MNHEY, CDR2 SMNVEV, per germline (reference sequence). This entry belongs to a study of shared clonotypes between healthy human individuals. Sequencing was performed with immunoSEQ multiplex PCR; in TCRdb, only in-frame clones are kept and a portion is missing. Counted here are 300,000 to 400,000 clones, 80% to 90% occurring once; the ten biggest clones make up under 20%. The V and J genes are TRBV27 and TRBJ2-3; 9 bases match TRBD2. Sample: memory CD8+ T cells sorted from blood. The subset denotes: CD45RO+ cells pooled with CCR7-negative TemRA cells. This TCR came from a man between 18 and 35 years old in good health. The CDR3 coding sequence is TGTGCCAGCAGCCCACGGGAGACTAGCGGCCCTTCCTGGACAGATACGCAGTATTTT. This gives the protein CASSPRETSGPSWTDTQYF.